This T cell receptor beta chain is drawn from a study of T cells in Graves' hyperthyroidism and ophthalmopathy. Orbital computed tomography and thyroid ultrasound, together with serum TRAb and thyroxine and clinical symptoms, were used for diagnoses. RNA transcripts were the template for amplifying TCR beta CDR3 regions. The HTBI set primed first-round TCR CDR3 RT-PCR. MiXCR was run by TCRdb on the multiplex PCR reads, yielding one entry per CDR3 protein. The sample lists about 160,000 distinct CDR3 sequences; 9.4% were seen once. General study results and limits: Ophthalmopathy could be told apart from stable hyperthyroidism with a 13 V-J model.

This clonotype showed up many times. The antigen is not known. The V and J ends lost 10 bases and 4 bases, in that order; junction bases with no gene match: 12. Germline V gene lookup returns CDR1 MDHEN and CDR2 SYDVKM. The length of the CDR3 is 15 residues. The V gene is TRBV28, the J gene TRBJ1-5; 8 bases are shared with TRBD1. Material: blood. This TCR was recovered from a woman aged 18-35 years with Graves' hyperthyroidism that later progressed to Graves' ophthalmopathy. The CDR3 here is CATTVQGDWNQPQHF. DNA for the CDR3: TGTGCCACCACAGTACAGGGGGATTGGAATCAGCCCCAGCATTTT.